Following are 2 T cell receptor beta chains from one sample sequenced in a study of T-cell memory formation after mild COVID-19. Each CDR3 protein gets one entry after TCRdb re-called the 5' RACE reads with MiXCR. Here the sample spans 250,000 or so distinct CDR3 sequences, more than 15% being singletons. The sequenced sample consisted of PBMCs or a T cell subset sorted from them (not recorded which). Every receptor here comes from a man between 18 and 29 years old who had mild COVID-19 (a few samples of this study predate the infection). Cell type and time point are not known.

V and J are TRBV7-2 and TRBJ1-1; no clear D. Germline V gene lookup returns CDR1 SGHTA and CDR2 FQGNSA. V gave up 5 bases and J gave up 2 bases, with 18 bases separating them. The CDR3 length is 16 residues. The CDR3 is CASSLLFSPVNTEAFF. The DNA of the CDR3 is TGTGCCAGCAGCCTTCTATTCTCTCCGGTAAACACTGAAGCTTTCTTT.

This clonotype was seen only a few times. The chain carries TRBV7-3 and TRBJ1-1; D is undetermined. Germline V gene lookup returns CDR1 SGHTA and CDR2 FQGTGA. Trimming left V 2 bases short and J 5 bases short, with 12 bases between. The CDR3 is made up of 14 amino acids. The CDR3 loop is CASSLARSRTEAFF. The CDR3 nucleotides read TGTGCCAGCAGCTTAGCGAGGTCTCGGACTGAAGCTTTCTTT.